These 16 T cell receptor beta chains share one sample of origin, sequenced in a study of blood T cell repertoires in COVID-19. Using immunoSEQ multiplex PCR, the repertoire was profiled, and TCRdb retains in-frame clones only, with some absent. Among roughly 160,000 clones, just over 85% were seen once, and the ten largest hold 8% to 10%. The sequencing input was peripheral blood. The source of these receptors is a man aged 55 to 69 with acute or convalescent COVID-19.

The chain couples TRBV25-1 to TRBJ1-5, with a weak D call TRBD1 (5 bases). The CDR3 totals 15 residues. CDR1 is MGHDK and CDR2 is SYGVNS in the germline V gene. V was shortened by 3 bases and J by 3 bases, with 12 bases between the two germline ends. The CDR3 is CASSEVQGDNQPQHF. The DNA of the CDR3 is TGTGCCAGCAGTGAGGTTCAGGGCGACAATCAGCCCCAGCATTTT.

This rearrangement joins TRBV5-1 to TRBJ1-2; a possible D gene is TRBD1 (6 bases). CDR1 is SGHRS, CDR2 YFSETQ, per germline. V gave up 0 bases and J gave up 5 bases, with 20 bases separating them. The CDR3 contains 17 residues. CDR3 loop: CASSLDGTPSRTYGYTF. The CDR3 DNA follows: TGCGCCAGCAGCTTGGATGGGACACCTTCTAGAACTTATGGCTACACCTTC.

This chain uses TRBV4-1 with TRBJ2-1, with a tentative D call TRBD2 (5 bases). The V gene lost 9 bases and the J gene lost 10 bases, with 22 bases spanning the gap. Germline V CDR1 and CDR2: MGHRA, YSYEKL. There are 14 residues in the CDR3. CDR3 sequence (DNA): TGCGCCAGTGCGAAGGACTCACTTTCGAGCGAGCAGTTCTTC. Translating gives CASAKDSLSSEQFF.

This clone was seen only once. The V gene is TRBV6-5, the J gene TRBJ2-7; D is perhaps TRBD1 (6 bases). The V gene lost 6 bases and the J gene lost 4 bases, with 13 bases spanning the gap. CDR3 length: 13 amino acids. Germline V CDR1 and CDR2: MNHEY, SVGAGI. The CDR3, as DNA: TGTGCCAGCAGCCGAACAACAGGGTACGAGCAGTACTTC. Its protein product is CASSRTTGYEQYF.

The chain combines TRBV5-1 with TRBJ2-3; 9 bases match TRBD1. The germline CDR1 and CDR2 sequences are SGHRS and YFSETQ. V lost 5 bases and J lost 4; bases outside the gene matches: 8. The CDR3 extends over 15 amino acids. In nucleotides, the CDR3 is TGCGCCAGCAGTCCCGGGACAGGGATCGCAGATACGCAGTATTTT. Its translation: CASSPGTGIADTQYF.

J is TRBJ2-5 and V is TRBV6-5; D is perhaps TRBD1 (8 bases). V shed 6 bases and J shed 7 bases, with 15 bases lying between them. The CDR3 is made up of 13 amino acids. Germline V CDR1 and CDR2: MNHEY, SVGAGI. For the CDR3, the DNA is TGTGCCAGCAGCAAGACAGGGGAGGGGACCCAGTACTTC. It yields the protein CASSKTGEGTQYF.

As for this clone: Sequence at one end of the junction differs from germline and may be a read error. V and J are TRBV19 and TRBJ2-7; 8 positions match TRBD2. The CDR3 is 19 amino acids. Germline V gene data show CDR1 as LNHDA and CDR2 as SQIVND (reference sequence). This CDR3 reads CASSIYSGGTGGPSDEQYF. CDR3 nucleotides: TGTGCCAGTAGTATATATTCGGGGGGAACGGGAGGGCCCTCCGACGAGCAGTACTTC.

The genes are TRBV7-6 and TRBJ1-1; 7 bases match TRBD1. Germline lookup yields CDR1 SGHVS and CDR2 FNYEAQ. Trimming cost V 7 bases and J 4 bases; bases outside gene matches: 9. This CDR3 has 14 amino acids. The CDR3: CASTLAQGGTEAFF. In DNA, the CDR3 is TGTGCCAGCACCCTAGCCCAGGGGGGCACTGAAGCTTTCTTT.

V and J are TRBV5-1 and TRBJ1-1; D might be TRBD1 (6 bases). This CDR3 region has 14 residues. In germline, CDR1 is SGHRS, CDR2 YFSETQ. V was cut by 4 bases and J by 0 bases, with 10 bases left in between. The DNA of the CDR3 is TGCGCCAGCAGCGCAGGGGAAATGAACACTGAAGCTTTCTTT. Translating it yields CASSAGEMNTEAFF.

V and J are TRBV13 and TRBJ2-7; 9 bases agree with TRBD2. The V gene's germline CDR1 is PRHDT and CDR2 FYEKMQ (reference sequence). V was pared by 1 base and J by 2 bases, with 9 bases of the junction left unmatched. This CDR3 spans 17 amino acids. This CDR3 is CASSLAASGDVPYEQYF. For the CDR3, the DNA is TGTGCCAGCAGCTTAGCGGCTAGCGGGGATGTCCCCTACGAGCAGTACTTC.

CDR3 loop: CASSLGGGRASNQPQHF. For the CDR3, the DNA is TGTGCCAGCAGTTTGGGGGGAGGCAGGGCAAGCAATCAGCCCCAGCATTTT. This chain connects TRBV28 to TRBJ1-5, with D possibly matching TRBD1 (5 bases). Trimming took off 3 bases at V and 1 base at J, with 16 bases between the two ends. Germline V gene data show CDR1 as MDHEN and CDR2 as SYDVKM. The CDR3 extends over 17 amino acids.

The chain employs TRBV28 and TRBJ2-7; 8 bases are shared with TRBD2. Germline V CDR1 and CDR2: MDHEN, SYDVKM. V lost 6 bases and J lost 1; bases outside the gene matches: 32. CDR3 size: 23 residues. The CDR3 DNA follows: TGTGCCAGCAGCCCGGTAGGCTTACGGCCAACTGATCTAGCGGGCGAAGGTTCCTACGAGCAGTACTTC. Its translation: CASSPVGLRPTDLAGEGSYEQYF.

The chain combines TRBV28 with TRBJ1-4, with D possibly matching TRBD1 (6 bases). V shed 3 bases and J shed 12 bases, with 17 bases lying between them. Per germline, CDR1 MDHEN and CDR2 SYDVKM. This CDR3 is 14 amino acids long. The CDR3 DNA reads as TGTGCCAGCAGTTTGGCGGGGGCGCTTGGGCAACTGTTTTTT. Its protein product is CASSLAGALGQLFF. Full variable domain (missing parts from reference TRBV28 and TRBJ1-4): DVKVTQSSRYLVKRTGEKVFLECVQDMDHENMFWYRQDPGLGLRLIYFSYDVKMKEKGDIPEGYSVSREKKERFSLILESASTNQTSMYLCASSLAGALGQLFFGSGTQLSVL.

CDR3 DNA sequence: TGTGCCAGCATCGACATGGGGGCCTCCTACGAGCAGTACTTC. Amino acid sequence: CASIDMGASYEQYF. This chain joins TRBV28 and TRBJ2-7; D might be TRBD1 (6 bases). This CDR3 contains 14 residues. Germline values: CDR1 MDHEN, CDR2 SYDVKM. Trimming removed 7 bases at V and 0 bases at J, with 13 bases between.

Written as DNA, the CDR3 is TGTGCCAGCTCGAACCCCTCTCTTAGGAACACTGAAGCTTTCTTT. Translated, it gives CASSNPSLRNTEAFF. The V call is TRBV18, the J call TRBJ1-1; D is undetermined. V was cut by 6 bases and J by 1 base, with 15 bases left in between. The CDR3 spans 15 residues. Germline V CDR1 and CDR2: KGHSH, LQKENI. The full variable domain, in which reference TRBV18 and TRBJ1-1 provide the parts outside the CDR3, is NAGVMQNPRHLVRRRGQEARLRCSPMKGHSHVYWYRQLPEEGLKFMVYLQKENIIDESGMPKERFSAEFPKEGPSILRIQQVVRGDSAAYFCASSNPSLRNTEAFFGQGTRLTVV.

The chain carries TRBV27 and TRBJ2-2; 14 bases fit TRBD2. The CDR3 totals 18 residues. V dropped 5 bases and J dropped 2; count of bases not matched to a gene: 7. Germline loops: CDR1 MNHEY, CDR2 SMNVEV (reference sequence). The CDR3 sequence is CASSLTSGRVLNTGELFF. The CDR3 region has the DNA TGTGCCAGCAGTCTGACTAGCGGGAGGGTACTAAACACCGGGGAGCTGTTTTTT.